This TCR beta chain was profiled in a study of cytomegalovirus exposure and HLA in healthy donors. Findings and limits, study-wide: A highly shared variant cluster was judged a likely technical artifact. The authors confirmed in vitro that three CMV-associated chains were specific for CMV antigens. A later analysis found TCR association rates differed by HLA locus, highest for DRB1 and lowest for HLA-C.

Primers: 60 Vbeta forward and 13 Jbeta reverse. Clones were read by immunoSEQ multiplex PCR, and TCRdb kept only the in-frame ones, dropping some. The sample gives about 170,000 clones, under 90% of which show up once; roughly 5.2% is in the top ten. The CDR3 sequence is 16 residues long. Germline V gives CDR1 SGHTA, CDR2 FQGNSA. V lost 8 bases to trimming and J lost 6 bases; unmatched junction nucleotides: 15. A word on this clone: The antigen remains undetermined.

Sequencing used PBMCs. The receptor comes from a man aged 18-30 years in good health and CMV-seronegative. This chain joins TRBV7-2 and TRBJ2-7; TRBD2 agrees at 11 bases. The CDR3 region is CASSTRFSGRAAEQYF. The CDR3 nucleotides read TGTGCCAGCTCTACCAGATTTAGCGGGAGGGCCGCCGAGCAGTACTTC.